The entry below gives a single T cell receptor beta chain sequence along with its context. The data were obtained in a study of blood T cell repertoires in COVID-19. On the study more broadly: Donors in the United States, Italy and Spain gave samples during acute or convalescent COVID-19.

Method: immunoSEQ multiplex PCR; TCRdb's copy keeps in-frame clones and lacks some. The sample comprises about 46,000 clones, 70% to 90% of which are singletons, and around 3.3% rests with the top ten. The CDR3 is 18 amino acids. CDR1 SGHTA and CDR2 FQGNSA come from the germline V gene. After removal of 1 base from V and 3 bases from J, the junction contained 11 bases not matched to a gene. The receptor's source is a woman aged 50 to 60 who had recovered from COVID-19. This chain links TRBV7-2 with TRBJ2-7; 11 bases are a match to TRBD2. The source material was PBMCs or T cells enriched from blood (not recorded which). The CDR3 sequence: CASSLDSTSGSVFYEQYF. As DNA, the CDR3 is TGTGCCAGCAGCTTAGATAGTACTAGCGGGAGCGTATTCTACGAGCAGTACTTC.